The clone carrying this T cell receptor beta chain was observed a single time. This table comes from immunoSEQ multiplex PCR, and its TCRdb copy is limited to in-frame clones, with some not included. Of hundreds of thousands of clones in the sample, around 88% are singletons; the top ten hold roughly 6.2%. The data were obtained in a study of blood T cell repertoires in COVID-19. The TCR was taken from a middle-aged woman who had recovered from COVID-19. Sequenced material: PBMCs or T cells enriched from blood (not recorded which).

CDR3 amino acids: CASSVFDADTQYF. The CDR3, as DNA: TGTGCCAGCAGCGTATTCGATGCGGATACGCAGTATTTT. The chain uses TRBV9 and TRBJ2-3; no clear D gene. V lost 1 base to trimming and J lost 6 bases, with 9 bases between them. CDR1 SGDLS and CDR2 YYNGEE come from the germline V gene. The length of the CDR3 is 13 residues.